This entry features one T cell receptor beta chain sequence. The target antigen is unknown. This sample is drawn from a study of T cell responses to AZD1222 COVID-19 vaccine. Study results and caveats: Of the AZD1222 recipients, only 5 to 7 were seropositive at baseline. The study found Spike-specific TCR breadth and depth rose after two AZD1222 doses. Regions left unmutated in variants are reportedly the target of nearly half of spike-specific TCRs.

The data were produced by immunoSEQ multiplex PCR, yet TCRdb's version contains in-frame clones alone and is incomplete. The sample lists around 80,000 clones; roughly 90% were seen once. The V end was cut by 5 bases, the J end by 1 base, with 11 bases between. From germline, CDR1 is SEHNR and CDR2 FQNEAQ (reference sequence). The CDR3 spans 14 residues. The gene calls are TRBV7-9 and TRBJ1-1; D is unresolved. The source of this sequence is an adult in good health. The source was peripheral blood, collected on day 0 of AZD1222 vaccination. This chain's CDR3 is CASSPRGGNTEAFF. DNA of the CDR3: TGTGCCAGCAGCCCGCGAGGCGGGAACACTGAAGCTTTCTTT.